These 20 T cell receptor beta chains were sequenced from one sample in a study of blood T cell repertoires in COVID-19. This table comes from immunoSEQ multiplex PCR, and its TCRdb copy is limited to in-frame clones, with some not included. This table holds approximately 80,000 clones, roughly 80% found once. The sample was peripheral blood. All receptors derive from a human donor in a cohort sampled during active COVID-19.

V gene TRBV10-3 combines with J gene TRBJ2-1; TRBD2 matches 11 bases. Germline V lookup: CDR1 ENHRY, CDR2 SYGVKD. Losses at the gene ends were 1 base for V and 10 bases for J; bases not matched to a gene: 6. This CDR3 is 15 amino acids long. The CDR3 spells CAISELQTSGAEQFF. Here the CDR3 DNA reads TGTGCCATCAGTGAGTTACAGACTAGCGGGGCCGAGCAGTTCTTC.

The chain is built from TRBV7-6 and TRBJ2-7; TRBD2 matches at 12 bases. V was clipped by 4 bases and J by 1 base; unmatched bases: 2. The germline V gene encodes CDR1 SGHVS and CDR2 FNYEAQ. This CDR3 has 15 amino acids. This chain's CDR3 is CASSSGLAGSYEQYF. CDR3 nucleotides: TGTGCCAGCAGCTCCGGACTAGCGGGGTCCTACGAGCAGTACTTC.

This chain connects TRBV27 to TRBJ2-7; 8 bases agree with TRBD1. Trimming cost V 2 bases and J 5 bases; bases outside gene matches: 17. The CDR3 covers 18 residues. Germline CDR1 MNHEY, CDR2 SMNVEV (reference sequence). CDR3 sequence: CASSLPLLTGVHQHEQYF. As DNA, the CDR3 is TGTGCCAGCAGTTTACCCCTTCTGACAGGGGTTCACCAACACGAGCAGTACTTC.

The chain employs TRBV6-6 and TRBJ1-5, with 8 bases identical to TRBD1. CDR1 is MNHNY, CDR2 SVGAGI, per germline (reference sequence). This CDR3 has 16 amino acids. V was pared by 6 bases and J by 4 bases, with 11 bases of the junction left unmatched. CDR3 DNA sequence: TGTGCCAGCAGACCATCGGACAGGGCGATAAATCAGCCCCAGCATTTT. Translated: CASRPSDRAINQPQHF.

The chain uses TRBV24-1 and TRBJ2-3; 10 bases agree with TRBD2. The germline V gene encodes CDR1 KGHDR and CDR2 SFDVKD. The length of the CDR3 is 15 residues. With 7 bases clipped from V and 3 bases from J, the junction kept 6 bases outside the gene matches. CDR3 coding DNA: TGTGCCACCAGCCCGGGACTAGCGCCAACAGATACGCAGTATTTT. It encodes CATSPGLAPTDTQYF.

V is TRBV7-2 and J is TRBJ2-7; a weak D match, TRBD1 (6 bases). The V end lost 2 bases, the J end lost 5 bases, and 13 bases lay between the germline ends. Germline V gene data show CDR1 as SGHTA and CDR2 as FQGNSA. The CDR3 totals 14 residues. CDR3 amino acids: CASSLFGQYHEQYF. DNA for the CDR3: TGTGCCAGCAGCTTATTCGGACAGTACCACGAGCAGTACTTC. Using reference TRBV7-2 and TRBJ2-7 for the parts outside the CDR3, the full variable domain is GAGVSQSPSNKVTEKGKDVELRCDPISGHTALYWYRQSLGQGLEFLIYFQGNSAPDKSGLPSDRFSAERTGGSVSTLTIQRTQQEDSAVYLCASSLFGQYHEQYFGPGTRLTVT.

This chain uses TRBV28 with TRBJ2-4; D perhaps matches TRBD2 (5 bases). Trimming took 4 bases from V and 8 from J, leaving 12 bases between them. The CDR3 is 13 amino acids. CDR1 MDHEN and CDR2 SYDVKM come from the germline V gene. DNA of the CDR3: TGTGCCAGCAGTTCGCCCCTCGGGGACATTCAGTACTTC. It is translated as CASSSPLGDIQYF.

The chain joins TRBV6-5 to TRBJ1-2; weak D call: TRBD1 (6 bases). The CDR3 consists of 14 residues. V was trimmed by 2 bases and J by 1 base, leaving 8 bases between them. Germline CDR1 is MNHEY and CDR2 is SVGAGI. CDR3 loop: CASSYIQGNYGYTF. CDR3 nucleotide sequence: TGTGCCAGCAGTTACATACAGGGTAACTATGGCTACACCTTC.

The rearrangement uses TRBV11-2 and TRBJ1-4; no clear D gene. In germline, CDR1 is SGHAT, CDR2 FQNNGV. The V and J ends lost 2 bases and 4 bases respectively, with 11 bases between them. The CDR3 extends over 15 amino acids. The CDR3 DNA reads as TGTGCCAGCAGCTTAAGGCGGAGGAATAATGAAAAACTGTTTTTT. Encoded protein: CASSLRRRNNEKLFF.

The chain is built from TRBV27 and TRBJ1-2, with 9 bases fitting TRBD1. Germline V gene data show CDR1 as MNHEY and CDR2 as SMNVEV (reference sequence). After removal of 8 bases from V and 6 bases from J, the junction contained 7 bases not matched to a gene. The CDR3 spans 13 residues. DNA of the CDR3: TGTGCCAGCGGGGAACAGGGGGCCCATGGCTACACCTTC. Translation: CASGEQGAHGYTF.

V is TRBV6-5 and J is TRBJ2-3; TRBD2 agrees at 7 bases. J was trimmed by 1 base and V by 7 bases; bases with no gene match: 2. Germline V gives CDR1 MNHEY, CDR2 SVGAGI. The CDR3 contains 13 residues. In DNA, the CDR3 is TGTGCCAGCACCCGGGGGGGCACAGATACGCAGTATTTT. It yields the protein CASTRGGTDTQYF.

The rearrangement uses TRBV11-1 and TRBJ1-2, with 7 bases aligning to TRBD1. The CDR3 contains 14 residues. Germline assignment: CDR1 SGHAT and CDR2 FQDESV (reference sequence). The J segment lost 5 bases and the V segment lost 3 bases, leaving 6 bases of the junction unmatched. This CDR3 is CASSFRWDSYGYTF. CDR3 DNA: TGTGCCAGCAGCTTCCGATGGGACAGTTATGGCTACACCTTC.

The J gene is TRBJ1-6, the V gene TRBV27, with unresolved D. This CDR3 region has 16 residues. V lost 0 bases to trimming and J lost 8 bases, with 14 bases between them. Germline CDR1 MNHEY, CDR2 SMNVEV (reference sequence). As DNA, the CDR3 is TGTGCCAGCAGTTTATCCCCCTCCGGTGGAGATTCACCCCTCCACTTT. Encoded protein: CASSLSPSGGDSPLHF.

The gene calls are TRBV7-3 and TRBJ2-1; 7 bases agree with TRBD1. Germline V gene lookup returns CDR1 SGHTA and CDR2 FQGTGA. V was clipped by 2 bases and J by 2 bases; unmatched bases: 15. The CDR3 has 19 residues. The DNA of the CDR3 is TGTGCCAGCAGCTTACGAGGGGGCAATCGTTTTCCCCCCTACAATGAGCAGTTCTTC. Translating gives CASSLRGGNRFPPYNEQFF.

The CDR3: CASSRTGGANTGELFF. The CDR3 bases are TGTGCCAGCAGCCGAACGGGGGGGGCAAACACCGGGGAGCTGTTTTTT. This chain connects TRBV3-1 (or the pseudogene TRBV3-2) to TRBJ2-2; 8 nucleotides line up with TRBD2. CDR1 LGHDT and CDR2 YNNKEL come from the germline V gene (reference sequence). Trimming cost V 4 bases and J 2 bases; bases outside gene matches: 6. The CDR3 contains 16 residues.

This clone was seen only once. The V and J genes are TRBV14 and TRBJ1-1; no definite D call. The CDR3 has 13 residues. Trimming cost V 4 bases and J 0 bases, with 6 bases left between them. Germline CDR1 SGHDN, CDR2 FVKESK. Here the CDR3 reads CASSRALNTEAFF. CDR3 nucleotide sequence: TGTGCCAGCAGCCGGGCCCTGAACACTGAAGCTTTCTTT. Full variable domain (rest looked up from reference TRBV14 and TRBJ1-1): EAGVTQFPSHSVIEKGQTVTLRCDPISGHDNLYWYRRVMGKEIKFLLHFVKESKQDESGMPNNRFLAERTGGTYSTLKVQPAELEDSGVYFCASSRALNTEAFFGQGTRLTVV.

Concerning this clone itself: The CDR3 end shows no conserved phenylalanine or tryptophan, and so a read error is likely. No DNA is shown, since the ends of the CDR3 on it are uncertain; the CDR3 is the one TCRdb lists. The rearrangement joins TRBV7-7 to TRBJ2-7; the table gives TRBD1 as D, unverified against the DNA. The V gene's germline CDR1 is SSHAT and CDR2 FNYEAQ (reference sequence). The CDR3 comprises 12 residues, both ends counted. The CDR3 is CASSKPGQTDPE.

CDR3 coding DNA: TGTGCCTGGAGGGCACCGGGACAGGGTTACGAGCAGTACTTC. Translated, it gives CAWRAPGQGYEQYF. The V and J genes are TRBV30 and TRBJ2-7; TRBD1 matches at 9 bases. The germline V gene has CDR1 GTSNPN and CDR2 SVGIG (reference sequence). CDR3 length: 14 amino acids. J was trimmed by 4 bases and V by 3 bases; bases with no gene match: 7.

This clone is a singleton in its sample. The chain couples TRBV7-2 to TRBJ2-4; tentative D call: TRBD1 (6 bases). V lost 2 bases and J lost 5, with 13 bases in between. This CDR3 is 15 amino acids long. CDR1 SGHTA and CDR2 FQGNSA come from the germline V gene. CDR3 coding DNA: TGTGCCAGCAGCTTACAGGGGTTTAGCCAAAACATTCAGTACTTC. This translates into CASSLQGFSQNIQYF.

The chain combines TRBV6-1 with TRBJ2-7; the D gene is possibly TRBD1 (5 bases). The CDR3 is made up of 14 amino acids. Germline V gene sequence: CDR1 MNHNS, CDR2 SASEGT. V shed 2 bases and J shed 7 bases, with 15 bases lying between them. CDR3 in amino acids: CASSESWGPREQYF. CDR3 bases: TGTGCCAGCAGTGAATCCTGGGGCCCTCGGGAGCAGTACTTC.